This is a list of T cell receptor beta chains from one sample in a study of blood T cell repertoires in COVID-19. TCRdb keeps only in-frame clones here, not all; method: immunoSEQ multiplex PCR. This table has about 370,000 clones, more than 80% appearing once. Sequencing was performed on PBMCs or T cells enriched from blood (not recorded which). The receptors originated from a man between 18 and 29 years old who had recovered from COVID-19. CDR3s include the opening cysteine and the closing phenylalanine or tryptophan. The D gene is left open where the match is weak.

CDR3,D,V,J
CATSSEEDEQFF,NA,TRBV24-1,TRBJ2-1
CASSLGQGTYNEQFF,TRBD1,TRBV5-6,TRBJ2-1
CASSRGGRMNTEAFF,NA,TRBV3-1/TRBV3-2,TRBJ1-1
CASKQGMNTGELFF,TRBD1,TRBV25-1,TRBJ2-2
CASERDRDDEQYF,TRBD1,TRBV2,TRBJ2-7
CASSQGLGHRNTEAFF,NA,TRBV4-1,TRBJ1-1
CASAVGYNEQFF,NA,TRBV28,TRBJ2-1
CASSVAPMGQGGSGELFF,TRBD1,TRBV5-1,TRBJ2-2
CASSPGLGAYNEQFF,NA,TRBV5-4,TRBJ2-1
CASWPGGGADTEAFF,NA,TRBV6-5,TRBJ1-1
CASSTTNILNQPQHF,NA,TRBV18,TRBJ1-5
CASSHTNEQFF,NA,TRBV23-1,TRBJ2-1
CASSPGRAGGPSSYNEQFF,TRBD2,TRBV18,TRBJ2-1
CASSLVSGRITDTQYF,NA,TRBV7-2,TRBJ2-3
CASSGANEQFF,NA,TRBV28,TRBJ2-1
CASSSTGDFYTEAFF,TRBD1,TRBV4-3,TRBJ1-1
CASSPQGYTGANVLTF,NA,TRBV18,TRBJ2-6
CASSRGESTDTQYF,TRBD2,TRBV11-2,TRBJ2-3
CASSLSRGDYNEQFF,NA,TRBV7-3,TRBJ2-1
CASSSLSSFRGQGGYTF,TRBD1,TRBV7-9,TRBJ1-2
CASSLQGGYTEAFF,TRBD1,TRBV27,TRBJ1-1
CASRPTGRDYGYTF,NA,TRBV5-1,TRBJ1-2
CASRTPGLADNEQFF,TRBD2,TRBV6-5,TRBJ2-1
CASSGQGMPSYNEQFF,TRBD1,TRBV9,TRBJ2-1
CASSFTGGDYGYTF,TRBD1,TRBV7-9,TRBJ1-2
CASSESKWDRGRRSNQPQHF,TRBD1,TRBV10-2,TRBJ1-5
CASSLTTRGRGYTF,TRBD1,TRBV28,TRBJ1-2
CASSVGGYGNTIYF,NA,TRBV9,TRBJ1-3
CAISGQGANGYTF,TRBD1,TRBV10-3,TRBJ1-2
CASSPISGRNTGELFF,TRBD2,TRBV11-2,TRBJ2-2
CASSYRRGGQETQYF,TRBD2,TRBV6-2/TRBV6-3,TRBJ2-5
CASSSRQGNQPQHF,TRBD1,TRBV7-2,TRBJ1-5
CASSSDSSSGNTIYF,NA,TRBV9,TRBJ1-3
CASSLGTATGELFF,TRBD1,TRBV7-3,TRBJ2-2
CASVGAENTEAFF,NA,TRBV9,TRBJ1-1
CASSLVGGSTDTQYF,TRBD2,TRBV5-1,TRBJ2-3
CASLTSGNTIYF,NA,TRBV7-8,TRBJ1-3
CASSLPTLGQRNEKLFF,TRBD1,TRBV4-1,TRBJ1-4
CASSGGQGSGNTIYF,NA,TRBV2,TRBJ1-3
CASSISFYGYTF,NA,TRBV19,TRBJ1-2
CASSQGGGGSEQYF,NA,TRBV2,TRBJ2-7
CASSPPRGSQGDTQYF,NA,TRBV18,TRBJ2-3
CAWRGREARSSYEQYF,TRBD2,TRBV30,TRBJ2-7
CATSPGQGQETQYF,NA,TRBV24-1,TRBJ2-5
CAWSPTGGREGEQKPGELFF,NA,TRBV30,TRBJ2-2
CASSPDRADTQYF,TRBD1,TRBV9,TRBJ2-3